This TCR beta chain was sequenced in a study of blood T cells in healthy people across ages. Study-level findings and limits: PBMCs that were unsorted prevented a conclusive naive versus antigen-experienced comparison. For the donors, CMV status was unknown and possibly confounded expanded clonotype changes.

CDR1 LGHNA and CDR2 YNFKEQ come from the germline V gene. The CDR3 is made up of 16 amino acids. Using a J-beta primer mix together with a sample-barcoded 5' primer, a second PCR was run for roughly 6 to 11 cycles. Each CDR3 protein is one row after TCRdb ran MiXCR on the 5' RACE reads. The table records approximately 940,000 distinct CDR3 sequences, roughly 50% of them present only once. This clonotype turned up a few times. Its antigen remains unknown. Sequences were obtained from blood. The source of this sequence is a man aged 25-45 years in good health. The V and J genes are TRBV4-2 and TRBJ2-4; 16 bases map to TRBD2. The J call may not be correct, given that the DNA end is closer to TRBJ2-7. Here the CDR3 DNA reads TGTGCCAGCAGCCAGGATGGGACTAGCGGGGGGGACGAGCAGTACTTC. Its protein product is CASSQDGTSGGDEQYF.